A single sample gave rise to the 29 T cell receptor beta chains below, sequenced in a study of T cell responses to AZD1222 COVID-19 vaccine. TCRdb's copy holds only in-frame clones and misses some; the assay was immunoSEQ multiplex PCR. There are 200,000 or so clones in the sample; 85% to 90% occur only once, and 5% to 7% lies in the top ten. The starting material was peripheral blood, obtained on day 0 of AZD1222 vaccination. The receptor source for this set is an adult in good health.

CDR3 sequence reads: CASSLGTGTNEKLFF. The CDR3 DNA reads TGTGCCAGCAGCTTAGGGACAGGGACTAATGAAAAACTGTTTTTT. V is TRBV7-9 and J is TRBJ1-4; 8 nucleotides line up with TRBD1. Germline loops: CDR1 SEHNR, CDR2 FQNEAQ (reference sequence). The CDR3 has 15 amino acids. The trim removed 1 base at V and 2 bases at J, leaving 0 bases unmatched.

This sequence joins TRBV5-6 and TRBJ1-5; 7 bases agree with TRBD1. The CDR3 has 16 residues. V shed 3 bases and J 2 bases; nucleotides not matched to a gene: 8. Germline loops: CDR1 SGHDT, CDR2 YYEEEE. The CDR3 nucleotides are TGTGCCAGCAGCTCGTTGACCGGGACAGGCAATCAGCCCCAGCATTTT. Its protein is CASSSLTGTGNQPQHF.

The chain employs TRBV4-3 and TRBJ1-1; 9 bases line up with TRBD1. After removal of 1 base from V and 7 bases from J, the junction contained 4 bases not matched to a gene. CDR3 length: 14 residues. From germline, CDR1 is LGHNA and CDR2 YSLEER. CDR3 DNA: TGCGCCAGCAGCCAAGTGGACAGGGGCAGTGAAGCTTTCTTT. This encodes CASSQVDRGSEAFF.

The rearrangement uses TRBV5-1 and TRBJ2-2; 7 nucleotides match TRBD1. Germline values: CDR1 SGHRS, CDR2 YFSETQ. CDR3 size: 15 residues. Trimming cost V 0 bases and J 4 bases; bases outside gene matches: 3. CDR3 sequence: CASSLETGLTGELFF. CDR3 bases: TGCGCCAGCAGCTTGGAGACAGGGCTCACCGGGGAGCTGTTTTTT.

The chain combines TRBV4-1 with TRBJ1-4; unclear D gene. The germline CDR1 and CDR2 sequences are MGHRA and YSYEKL. The length of the CDR3 is 17 residues. Trimming stripped 0 bases from V and 3 bases from J, with 14 bases between. The CDR3 spells CASSQDRSRTSNEKLFF. DNA for the CDR3: TGCGCCAGCAGCCAAGATCGTAGCCGGACCTCTAATGAAAAACTGTTTTTT.

This chain uses TRBV19 with TRBJ1-1; no definite D call. The V gene's germline CDR1 is LNHDA and CDR2 SQIVND (reference sequence). Trimming stripped 5 bases from V and 0 bases from J, with 10 bases between. The CDR3 totals 14 residues. The CDR3, as DNA: TGTGCCAGTAGTCCGAGCCTCATGAACACTGAAGCTTTCTTT. It specifies CASSPSLMNTEAFF.

DNA of the CDR3: TGTGCCAGCAGTTATCTTTCTGGGGGCTTCACCTACGAGCAGTACTTC. As protein: CASSYLSGGFTYEQYF. V and J are TRBV27 and TRBJ2-7; maybe TRBD1 (6 bases). The germline CDR1 and CDR2 sequences are MNHEY and SMNVEV (reference sequence). Trimming shortened V by 4 bases and J by 2 bases, and 18 bases separated the two germline ends. The CDR3 is made up of 16 amino acids.

CDR3 bases: TGCAGCGTTGTCGTGCAAATGAACACCGGGGAGCTGTTTTTT. As protein: CSVVVQMNTGELFF. This chain links TRBV29-1 with TRBJ2-2, with unresolved D. The CDR3 runs 14 residues. Trimming removed 4 bases at V and 1 base at J, with 10 bases between. Germline V gene lookup returns CDR1 SQVTM and CDR2 ANQGSEA.

The chain joins TRBV10-1 to TRBJ2-5; D gene unclear. This CDR3 has 13 amino acids. Germline V CDR1 and CDR2: WNHNN, SYGVQD (reference sequence). V was shortened by 3 bases and J by 1 base, with 6 bases between the two germline ends. CDR3 nucleotide sequence: TGCGCCAGCAGTGATCCACCCCAAGAGACCCAGTACTTC. Encoded protein: CASSDPPQETQYF.

The CDR3, as DNA: TGCAGCGTTGCGAACCGGGACACTTCTTCTACCAAGGGGTATGGCTACACCTTC. Protein product: CSVANRDTSSTKGYGYTF. The V and J genes are TRBV29-1 and TRBJ1-2; maybe TRBD1 (6 bases). Germline V gives CDR1 SQVTM, CDR2 ANQGSEA. The length of the CDR3 is 18 residues. V gave up 4 bases and J gave up 5 bases, with 29 bases separating them.

The genes are TRBV5-1 and TRBJ1-2; 8 bases fit TRBD1. The CDR3 covers 14 residues. CDR1 and CDR2 from the germline V gene are SGHRS and YFSETQ. The junction had 5 bases not matched to a gene; V was cut back by 3 bases and J by 4 bases. The CDR3 DNA is TGCGCCAGCAGCTCCTCGACAGGGGTCTATGGCTACACCTTC. This sequence encodes CASSSSTGVYGYTF.

Details on this clone: Different DNA sequences within this sample yield the same CDR3. V is TRBV6-5 and J is TRBJ2-7; D gene uncertain. The CDR3 runs 12 residues. CDR1 and CDR2 (germline): MNHEY, SVGAGI. Trimming stripped 4 bases from V and 0 bases from J, with 4 bases between. As DNA, the CDR3 is TGTGCCAGCAGTTCCAGCTCCTACGAGCAGTACTTC. Its protein is CASSSSSYEQYF.

The V and J genes are TRBV30 and TRBJ1-3; no clear D. This CDR3 has 16 amino acids. Trimming removed 2 bases at V and 0 bases at J, with 14 bases between. Germline V CDR1 and CDR2: GTSNPN, SVGIG (reference sequence). DNA of the CDR3: TGTGCCTGGAGTCCCCAAACAGCGATCTCTGGAAACACCATATATTTT. Its protein is CAWSPQTAISGNTIYF.

The chain couples TRBV27 to TRBJ1-2; D perhaps matches TRBD1 (5 bases). This CDR3 spans 15 amino acids. Germline-derived CDR1 and CDR2 are MNHEY and SMNVEV (reference sequence). The germline V and J ends were trimmed by 6 bases and 4 bases, with 18 bases remaining between them. CDR3 in DNA: TGTGCCAGCAGACCCTCAAAGGGGAATACCTATGGCTACACCTTC. Its translation: CASRPSKGNTYGYTF.

This chain links TRBV28 with TRBJ1-2; D is perhaps TRBD1 (5 bases). Trimming removed 4 bases at V and 4 bases at J, with 16 bases between. CDR1 is MDHEN and CDR2 is SYDVKM in the germline V gene. The CDR3 runs 15 residues. CDR3 sequence reads: CASSSGGGEVYGYTF. The CDR3 nucleotides are TGTGCCAGCAGTTCAGGTGGGGGGGAGGTCTATGGCTACACCTTC.

The chain couples TRBV13 to TRBJ1-2, with unresolved D. The CDR3 has 13 residues. CDR1 and CDR2 (germline): PRHDT, FYEKMQ (reference sequence). V was trimmed by 5 bases and J by 0 bases, leaving 7 bases between them. The chain's CDR3 is CASSRRSNYGYTF. CDR3 nucleotide sequence: TGTGCCAGCAGCCGGAGATCTAACTATGGCTACACCTTC.

V usage is TRBV4-3 and J usage is TRBJ2-3, with D unresolved. V lost 0 bases and J lost 2, with 9 bases in between. Germline V gene lookup returns CDR1 LGHNA and CDR2 YSLEER. This CDR3 contains 15 residues. The CDR3 coding sequence is TGCGCCAGCAGCCAAGAATCTTACGTCACAGATACGCAGTATTTT. Translated: CASSQESYVTDTQYF.

The genes are TRBV11-2 and TRBJ2-3; 8 positions agree with TRBD2. The ends lost 1 base at V and 5 bases at J; junction bases unmatched: 14. CDR1 is SGHAT and CDR2 is FQNNGV in the germline V gene. This CDR3 contains 18 residues. CDR3 amino acids: CASSLVRVSGARVDTQYF. CDR3 bases: TGTGCCAGCAGCTTAGTCCGGGTTAGCGGGGCCAGGGTAGATACGCAGTATTTT. Filled out from reference TRBV11-2 and TRBJ2-3, the complete variable domain reads EAGVAQSPRYKIIEKRQSVAFWCNPISGHATLYWYQQILGQGPKLLIQFQNNGVVDDSQLPKDRFSAERLKGVDSTLKIQPAKLEDSAVYLCASSLVRVSGARVDTQYFGPGTRLTVL.

This clone was detected only a few times. The chain is built from TRBV29-1 and TRBJ2-7, with 9 bases lining up with TRBD2. V was pared by 2 bases and J by 2 bases, with 4 bases of the junction left unmatched. Germline lookup yields CDR1 SQVTM and CDR2 ANQGSEA. CDR3 size: 14 residues. CDR3 coding DNA: TGCAGCGTTGAACTGACTAGCGGTACCTACGAGCAGTACTTC. Its protein is CSVELTSGTYEQYF.

The chain employs TRBV7-6 and TRBJ1-4; D is possibly TRBD1 (5 bases). The germline V gene encodes CDR1 SGHVS and CDR2 FNYEAQ. The ends were cut back, 0 bases at V and 8 bases at J, with 7 bases in the middle. This CDR3 is 13 amino acids long. The CDR3 DNA reads as TGTGCCAGCAGCTTAGCAGGGGACGAAAAACTGTTTTTT. As protein: CASSLAGDEKLFF.

The V gene is TRBV9, the J gene TRBJ2-2; 9 bases match TRBD1. CDR3 length: 17 residues. Germline V lookup: CDR1 SGDLS, CDR2 YYNGEE. V lost 2 bases to trimming and J lost 4 bases; unmatched junction nucleotides: 9. CDR3 nucleotide sequence: TGTGCCAGCAGCGTCTTAGGGGACAGGGTTACCACCGGGGAGCTGTTTTTT. Its protein is CASSVLGDRVTTGELFF.

V usage is TRBV19 and J usage is TRBJ2-1, with 9 bases that match TRBD2. The ends lost 4 bases at V and 3 bases at J; junction bases unmatched: 10. The CDR3 extends over 17 amino acids. CDR1 and CDR2 (germline): LNHDA, SQIVND (reference sequence). The DNA for the CDR3 is TGTGCCAGTAGTACCTATCTTAGCGGGAGTATCTACAATGAGCAGTTCTTC. Amino acid sequence: CASSTYLSGSIYNEQFF.

This clone was recorded once. V and J are TRBV29-1 and TRBJ1-1, with D possibly TRBD1 on 5 matching bases. V shed 6 bases and J shed 1 base, with 9 bases lying between them. Germline lookup yields CDR1 SQVTM and CDR2 ANQGSEA. This CDR3 is built from 12 residues. The CDR3 DNA follows: TGCAGCGTATTGCAGGGGAACACTGAAGCTTTCTTT. Its translation is CSVLQGNTEAFF.

Concerning this clone: Other DNA sequences in the same sample also yield this CDR3. The V call is TRBV14, the J call TRBJ1-5; 8 positions match TRBD1. V gave up 4 bases and J gave up 5 bases; unmatched junction bases: 7. This CDR3 region has 15 residues. CDR1 is SGHDN, CDR2 FVKESK, per germline. The CDR3 DNA is TGTGCCAGCAGCCCAGACAGGGGACGGGATCAGCCCCAGCATTTT. Translation: CASSPDRGRDQPQHF.

This rearrangement joins TRBV5-4 to TRBJ1-2; unclear D gene. With 4 bases removed from V and 3 bases from J, the gap between germline ends came to 19 bases. CDR1 SGHNT and CDR2 YYREEE come from the germline V gene (reference sequence). The CDR3 spans 16 residues. The CDR3 region is CASSSLGPTVDYGYTF. The CDR3, as DNA: TGTGCCAGCAGCAGTTTGGGCCCCACGGTGGACTATGGCTACACCTTC.

The CDR3 sequence: CASRREQGADTQYF. CDR3 coding DNA: TGTGCCAGCAGGAGAGAACAGGGGGCAGATACGCAGTATTTT. The chain carries TRBV2 and TRBJ2-3; 8 bases line up with TRBD1. This CDR3 contains 14 residues. The V gene's germline CDR1 is SNHLY and CDR2 FYNNEI. V dropped 6 bases and J dropped 4; count of bases not matched to a gene: 6.

This chain connects TRBV29-1 to TRBJ1-1, with a tentative D call TRBD1 (6 bases). Deletions cut 6 bases from V and 4 bases from J, with 15 bases between. The germline CDR1 and CDR2 sequences are SQVTM and ANQGSEA. This CDR3 is built from 13 residues. The CDR3 loop is CSVRRGGGTEAFF. The CDR3 DNA sequence: TGCAGCGTCCGAAGGGGGGGTGGCACTGAAGCTTTCTTT.

This clone was recorded a few times. The rearrangement uses TRBV5-1 and TRBJ1-6, with 7 bases fitting TRBD1. The CDR3 sequence is 14 residues long. The germline V gene has CDR1 SGHRS and CDR2 YFSETQ. Germline trimming cut 0 bases from V and 7 bases from J; bases unmatched to any gene: 1. The CDR3 spells CASSLETGNSPLHF. CDR3 coding DNA: TGCGCCAGCAGCTTGGAGACAGGGAATTCACCCCTCCACTTT. The full variable domain, with the rest looked up from reference TRBV5-1 and TRBJ1-6, is KAGVTQTPRYLIKTRGQQVTLSCSPISGHRSVSWYQQTPGQGLQFLFEYFSETQRNKGNFPGRFSGRQFSNSRSEMNVSTLELGDSALYLCASSLETGNSPLHFGNGTRLTVT.

This chain connects TRBV7-9 to TRBJ1-6; a possible D gene is TRBD1 (5 bases). The CDR3 is made up of 15 amino acids. Trimming cost V 0 bases and J 8 bases, with 11 bases left between them. Germline V CDR1 and CDR2: SEHNR, FQNEAQ (reference sequence). The CDR3 DNA sequence: TGTGCCAGCAGCTTAGCCTCAACGGGGGATTCACCCCTCCACTTT. It yields the protein CASSLASTGDSPLHF.